This T cell receptor (beta chain) was found in a study of T cells in Graves' hyperthyroidism and ophthalmopathy. Study-wide findings and caveats: Classification by a 13 V-J model distinguished ophthalmopathy from stable hyperthyroidism.

Germline V gives CDR1 MNHEY, CDR2 SVGEGT. The CDR3 loop spans 16 amino acids. The ends were cut back, 0 bases at V and 3 bases at J, with 12 bases in the middle. TCR beta CDR3 sequences were amplified from RNA transcripts. RT-PCR in the first round (using the HTBI primer set) targeted the TCR CDR3. One entry per CDR3 protein, called by TCRdb with MiXCR from the multiplex PCR reads. The table includes about 500,000 distinct CDR3 sequences, 15% to 20% detected once. This clonotype has a handful of counts. What it binds is unknown. V is TRBV6-2 or TRBV6-3 and J is TRBJ1-5, with TRBD1 as a possible D gene (6 bases). The material sequenced was blood. This TCR derives from a woman aged 25 to 45 with Graves' ophthalmopathy. The chain's CDR3 is CASSYSGAGHNQPQHF. The CDR3 DNA reads TGTGCCAGCAGTTACTCGGGGGCAGGGCACAATCAGCCCCAGCATTTT.